These 20 T cell receptor beta chains originate from one sample sequenced in a study of blood T cell repertoires in COVID-19. Assay used: immunoSEQ multiplex PCR; TCRdb lists only in-frame clones, some missing. The data contain approximately 330,000 clones, approximately 86% of them singletons. The source material was peripheral blood. These receptors came from a young man with COVID-19, enrolled during active disease.

In its sample, this clone was seen a few times. This chain links TRBV11-3 with TRBJ2-1; 8 bases map to TRBD2. Trimming took 5 bases from V and 8 from J; bases not matched to a gene: 8. The length of the CDR3 is 14 residues. Germline V CDR1 and CDR2: SGHNT, YENEEA. As DNA, the CDR3 is TGTGCCAGCAGCCTTGGACTAGCTAGCTATGAGCAGTTCTTC. Its protein is CASSLGLASYEQFF.

This sequence joins TRBV23-1 and TRBJ1-5, with a tentative D call TRBD1 (6 bases). TRBV23-1 is noted as an ORF with a role that remains uncertain. This CDR3 spans 14 amino acids. The V end was cut by 8 bases, the J end by 2 bases, with 13 bases between. DNA for the CDR3: TGCGCCAGCCCGCAAGGGGGAGGCAATCAGCCCCAGCATTTT. Its translation: CASPQGGGNQPQHF.

The chain employs TRBV7-9 and TRBJ2-2, with D possibly matching TRBD1 (6 bases). CDR3 length: 15 residues. The germline CDR1 and CDR2 sequences are SEHNR and FQNEAQ (reference sequence). The V and J ends lost 3 bases and 1 base respectively, with 9 bases between them. The CDR3 bases are TGTGCCAGCAGCTTCCTGACAGGGAACACCGGGGAGCTGTTTTTT. This encodes CASSFLTGNTGELFF.

This clone was seen once. The chain combines TRBV7-2 with TRBJ1-4; 8 bases are a match to TRBD1. Germline CDR1 is SGHTA and CDR2 is FQGNSA. The V segment lost 10 bases and the J segment 8 bases; nucleotides outside the gene matches: 9. The CDR3 runs to 13 residues. The CDR3 nucleotides read TGTGCCACCACCGCAGGGGGCGGCGAAAAACTGTTTTTT. Its protein product is CATTAGGGEKLFF.

The chain carries TRBV18 and TRBJ1-1; a possible D gene is TRBD1 (5 bases). The CDR3 is 15 residues long. Looked up from germline, CDR1 is KGHSH and CDR2 is LQKENI. The V and J ends lost 0 bases and 1 base respectively, with 9 bases between them. CDR3 amino acids: CASSPPGGGNTEAFF. CDR3 nucleotide sequence: TGTGCCAGCTCACCACCGGGGGGAGGGAACACTGAAGCTTTCTTT.

The chain combines TRBV6-5 with TRBJ2-7; 7 bases are a match to TRBD1. The junction had 6 bases not matched to a gene; V was cut back by 7 bases and J by 3 bases. The CDR3 runs to 13 residues. Germline V gives CDR1 MNHEY, CDR2 SVGAGI. CDR3 sequence: CASTESGGYEQYF. The CDR3 region has the DNA TGTGCCAGCACCGAATCAGGGGGCTACGAGCAGTACTTC.

The chain combines TRBV7-3 with TRBJ2-1; 9 bases line up with TRBD2. This CDR3 has 16 residues. Per the germline V gene, CDR1 is SGHTA and CDR2 is FQGTGA. V was pared by 0 bases and J by 3 bases, with 3 bases of the junction left unmatched. The CDR3 is CASSLTAGGNYNEQFF. The CDR3 nucleotides read TGTGCCAGCAGCTTAACAGCGGGAGGAAACTACAATGAGCAGTTCTTC. The whole variable domain, filled in from reference TRBV7-3 and TRBJ2-1, reads GAGVSQTPSNKVTEKGKYVELRCDPISGHTALYWYRQSLGQGPEFLIYFQGTGAADDSGLPNDRFFAVRPEGSVSTLKIQRTERGDSAVYLCASSLTAGGNYNEQFFGPGTRLTVL.

The chain joins TRBV7-2 to TRBJ1-3, with 10 bases identical to TRBD1. Germline trimming cut 4 bases from V and 4 bases from J; bases unmatched to any gene: 4. This CDR3 is 15 amino acids long. Germline values: CDR1 SGHTA, CDR2 FQGNSA. The DNA of the CDR3 is TGTGCCAGCAGCTCAGGACAGGGGGACGGAAACACCATATATTTT. This encodes CASSSGQGDGNTIYF.

This chain uses TRBV28 with TRBJ1-2; 7 bases agree with TRBD1. Germline V gene sequence: CDR1 MDHEN, CDR2 SYDVKM. This CDR3 region has 11 residues. With 10 bases clipped from V and 8 bases from J, the junction kept 7 bases outside the gene matches. The CDR3 nucleotides are TGTGCCACCGTTCGACAGGGCGGCTACACCTTC. Translated, it gives CATVRQGGYTF.

The chain carries TRBV2 and TRBJ2-7; 9 positions agree with TRBD1. Germline V gene sequence: CDR1 SNHLY, CDR2 FYNNEI. The V gene end was trimmed by 8 bases and the J gene end by 3 bases; junction bases not matched to a gene: 8. The CDR3 has 14 amino acids. The CDR3 nucleotides are TGTGCCAGCCATGAGACAGGGGGAATCTACGAGCAGTACTTC. Protein product: CASHETGGIYEQYF.

This clone was observed once. The chain has TRBV11-2 and TRBJ2-5; 9 nucleotides line up with TRBD2. After removal of 0 bases from V and 1 base from J, the junction contained 9 bases not matched to a gene. Germline CDR1 reads SGHAT; CDR2 reads FQNNGV. The CDR3 has 18 amino acids. The CDR3 loop is CASSLDQAGGRLQETQYF. Written as DNA, the CDR3 is TGTGCCAGCAGCTTAGATCAAGCGGGGGGCCGACTCCAAGAGACCCAGTACTTC.

This clone was counted only a few times. The V and J genes are TRBV6-2 or TRBV6-3 and TRBJ2-5; possibly TRBD2 for D (6 bases). This CDR3 region has 15 residues. The germline V and J ends were trimmed by 8 bases and 6 bases, with 22 bases remaining between them. The germline V gene has CDR1 MNHEY and CDR2 SVGEGT. CDR3 nucleotides: TGTGCCAGCGGTTCGGGCGGAGGGGAGAGGAAGACCCAGTACTTC. This gives the protein CASGSGGGERKTQYF.

The chain is built from TRBV29-1 and TRBJ2-5; 7 positions match TRBD1. The junction had 5 bases not matched to a gene; V was cut back by 2 bases and J by 5 bases. This CDR3 is 13 amino acids long. Per germline, CDR1 SQVTM and CDR2 ANQGSEA. The CDR3 here is CSVEQGDGETQYF. The CDR3 DNA reads as TGCAGCGTTGAACAGGGGGACGGGGAGACCCAGTACTTC.

The chain couples TRBV19 to TRBJ1-4; TRBD1 aligns across 8 bases. CDR1 and CDR2 (germline): LNHDA, SQIVND (reference sequence). J gave up 5 bases and V 8 bases, and 7 bases lay outside the gene matches. CDR3 length: 14 residues. CDR3 region: CASGGTGLNEKLFF. The CDR3 nucleotides read TGTGCCAGTGGGGGGACAGGTTTAAATGAAAAACTGTTTTTT.

The chain combines TRBV7-9 with TRBJ1-1; 7 bases are a match to TRBD1. The CDR3 contains 16 residues. CDR1 and CDR2 from the germline V gene are SEHNR and FQNEAQ (reference sequence). V shed 5 bases, J shed 3 bases, and the junction held 12 bases outside the gene matches. CDR3 nucleotide sequence: TGTGCCAGCAGCCGACAGGGAGTTTTTACGGACACTGAAGCTTTCTTT. Its translation is CASSRQGVFTDTEAFF.

The gene calls are TRBV11-2 and TRBJ2-5; no clear D gene. Looked up from germline, CDR1 is SGHAT and CDR2 is FQNNGV. CDR3 length: 13 residues. The V end lost 0 bases, the J end lost 2 bases, and 4 bases lay between the germline ends. Written as DNA, the CDR3 is TGTGCCAGCAGCTTAGAGCGGCAAGAGACCCAGTACTTC. This gives the protein CASSLERQETQYF.

The V call is TRBV5-6, the J call TRBJ2-5; maybe TRBD2 (5 bases). The V and J ends lost 1 base and 5 bases respectively, with 6 bases between them. Germline assignment: CDR1 SGHDT and CDR2 YYEEEE. CDR3 length: 12 amino acids. The DNA for the CDR3 is TGTGCCAGCAGCTTGTGGGAGGAGACCCAGTACTTC. Translated: CASSLWEETQYF.

This clone is a singleton in its sample. V is TRBV5-6 and J is TRBJ2-7, with D perhaps TRBD1 (5 bases). Germline CDR1 is SGHDT and CDR2 is YYEEEE. The CDR3 is 15 residues long. The germline V and J ends were trimmed by 0 bases and 6 bases, with 16 bases remaining between them. CDR3 protein: CASSLADQGRAEQYF. DNA for the CDR3: TGTGCCAGCAGCTTGGCGGATCAGGGCCGTGCCGAGCAGTACTTC.

The chain links TRBV3-1 (or the pseudogene TRBV3-2) to TRBJ2-1; 7 positions agree with TRBD1. Germline values: CDR1 LGHDT, CDR2 YNNKEL (reference sequence). J lost 5 bases, V lost 1 base, and 5 bases had no gene match. The CDR3 has 15 amino acids. CDR3 in amino acids: CASSQGLGQNNEQFF. The CDR3 coding sequence is TGTGCCAGCAGCCAAGGATTGGGACAGAACAATGAGCAGTTCTTC.

J is TRBJ1-5 and V is TRBV6-2 or TRBV6-3; D is ambiguous. The germline gives CDR1 MNHEY, CDR2 SVGEGT. The CDR3 contains 15 residues. V was clipped by 2 bases and J by 7 bases, with 15 bases between them. Written as DNA, the CDR3 is TGTGCCAGCAGTTACCCGGCAGGAGGTAAACAGCCCCAGCATTTT. As protein: CASSYPAGGKQPQHF.